One sample yielded the 30 T cell receptor beta chains listed below, sequenced in a study of shared clonotypes between healthy human individuals. The protocol was immunoSEQ multiplex PCR, while the TCRdb copy is restricted to in-frame clones and leaves out a portion. Of 1,500,000 or so clones listed, roughly 96% were seen once; the top ten hold 0.95% to 1.5%. Material: naive CD4+ T cells sorted from blood. Subset noted: CD45RA+ positively selected. The source of these receptors is a man aged 25-45 years in good health.

The J gene is TRBJ2-7, the V gene TRBV27, with D perhaps matching TRBD1 (6 bases). CDR3 length: 14 residues. Trimming removed 4 bases from V and 5 bases from J, with 15 bases in between. Germline V gene sequence: CDR1 MNHEY, CDR2 SMNVEV (reference sequence). CDR3 coding DNA: TGTGCCAGCAGTTACAGACAGGCCCCCCACGAGCAGTACTTC. Amino acid sequence: CASSYRQAPHEQYF.

This chain connects TRBV28 to TRBJ1-5, with D maybe TRBD1 (5 bases). This CDR3 spans 14 amino acids. V lost 6 bases and J lost 6, with 15 bases in between. The germline V gene encodes CDR1 MDHEN and CDR2 SYDVKM. DNA of the CDR3: TGTGCCAGCAGGAGATTCAGGGTTGGTCAGCCCCAGCATTTT. As protein: CASRRFRVGQPQHF.

V is TRBV27 and J is TRBJ2-3, with 14 bases lining up with TRBD2. The trim removed 1 base at V and 9 bases at J, leaving 6 bases unmatched. CDR1 is MNHEY and CDR2 is SMNVEV in the germline V gene (reference sequence). CDR3 length equals 16 residues. The CDR3 DNA follows: TGTGCCAGCAGTTTATTCGGACTAGCGGGAGGCGCAACGCAGTATTTT. The encoded protein is CASSLFGLAGGATQYF.

The V call is TRBV10-1, the J call TRBJ1-5; D is undetermined. This CDR3 contains 12 residues. Germline CDR1 WNHNN, CDR2 SYGVQD (reference sequence). V dropped 5 bases and J dropped 0 bases, with 2 bases sitting between them. The CDR3 loop reads CASSNSNQPQHF. CDR3 in DNA: TGCGCCAGCAGTAATAGCAATCAGCCCCAGCATTTT.

The chain uses TRBV5-6 and TRBJ2-3; weak D call: TRBD2 (5 bases). V was cut by 9 bases and J by 6 bases, with 20 bases left in between. The germline V gene has CDR1 SGHDT and CDR2 YYEEEE. The CDR3 is 14 amino acids. The CDR3 loop reads CATGESRAGDTQYF. The CDR3 DNA reads as TGTGCCACCGGGGAGTCCCGAGCCGGGGATACGCAGTATTTT.

The DNA of the CDR3 is TGTGCCAGCACGCGGGACAATACCTACAATGAGCAGTTCTTC. It yields the protein CASTRDNTYNEQFF. V and J are TRBV2 and TRBJ2-1; either TRBD1 or TRBD2 may supply D (6 bases each). Germline V gene lookup returns CDR1 SNHLY and CDR2 FYNNEI. The CDR3 loop spans 14 amino acids. Trimming removed 7 bases at V and 2 bases at J, with 12 bases between.

The chain recombines TRBV19 with TRBJ2-1; TRBD2 matches at 12 bases. Germline V gene sequence: CDR1 LNHDA, CDR2 SQIVND (reference sequence). V lost 6 bases to trimming and J lost 4 bases; unmatched junction nucleotides: 4. The CDR3 runs to 15 residues. The CDR3 sequence: CASSKTSGSYNEQFF. The CDR3, as DNA: TGTGCCAGTAGCAAGACTAGCGGGAGTTACAATGAGCAGTTCTTC. Using reference TRBV19 and TRBJ2-1 for the parts outside the CDR3, the full variable domain is DGGITQSPKYLFRKEGQNVTLSCEQNLNHDAMYWYRQDPGQGLRLIYYSQIVNDFQKGDIAEGYSVSREKKESFPLTVTSAQKNPTAFYLCASSKTSGSYNEQFFGPGTRLTVL.

The V call is TRBV11-3, the J call TRBJ2-7; the D gene is possibly TRBD2 (5 bases). This CDR3 region has 14 residues. The V and J ends lost 0 bases and 7 bases respectively, with 13 bases between them. Germline V gives CDR1 SGHNT, CDR2 YENEEA. This chain's CDR3 is CASSLDARTGEQYF. The CDR3 DNA follows: TGTGCCAGCAGCTTAGATGCCCGGACGGGAGAGCAGTACTTC.

The V call is TRBV9, the J call TRBJ2-2; no clear D gene. Germline CDR1 and CDR2: SGDLS and YYNGEE. Trimming took off 0 bases at V and 5 bases at J, with 2 bases between the two ends. The CDR3 has 12 amino acids. This CDR3 is CASSVVTGELFF. The CDR3 DNA is TGTGCCAGCAGCGTAGTAACCGGGGAGCTGTTTTTT.

In DNA form, the CDR3 reads TGTGCCAGCAGTCGCCTACTAGCGGGAGGTCGGCACGAGCAGTACTTC. The encoded protein is CASSRLLAGGRHEQYF. J is TRBJ2-7 and V is TRBV25-1, with TRBD2 identical over 12 bases. Unmatched junction bases numbered 10, after V lost 5 bases and J lost 5 bases. The germline CDR1 and CDR2 sequences are MGHDK and SYGVNS. This CDR3 is built from 16 residues.

The chain uses TRBV25-1 and TRBJ1-2; 8 bases fit TRBD1. CDR3 size: 14 residues. The germline V gene has CDR1 MGHDK and CDR2 SYGVNS. Trimming removed 2 bases from V and 4 bases from J; junction bases left unmatched: 3. The CDR3 DNA reads as TGTGCCAGCAGTGAACAACAGGGGGGCTATGGCTACACCTTC. Amino acid sequence: CASSEQQGGYGYTF.

This rearrangement joins TRBV6-5 to TRBJ1-2, with TRBD1 matching over 7 bases. After removal of 2 bases from V and 3 bases from J, the junction contained 0 bases not matched to a gene. Germline assignment: CDR1 MNHEY and CDR2 SVGAGI. The CDR3 totals 13 residues. This chain's CDR3 is CASSYRGHYGYTF. The CDR3 DNA sequence: TGTGCCAGCAGTTACAGGGGGCACTATGGCTACACCTTC.

This chain links TRBV14 with TRBJ2-1; D unclear. Germline V gene lookup returns CDR1 SGHDN and CDR2 FVKESK. The CDR3 is 13 residues long. V dropped 0 bases and J dropped 10 bases, with 10 bases sitting between them. CDR3 coding DNA: TGTGCCAGCAGCCAAGAAGTAGACGGGGAGCAGTTCTTC. Its translation: CASSQEVDGEQFF.

CDR3 protein: CASSPPSGANVLTF. The DNA of the CDR3 is TGTGCCAGCAGTCCCCCTTCTGGGGCCAACGTCCTGACTTTC. The chain employs TRBV27 and TRBJ2-6, with D unresolved. The CDR3 loop spans 14 amino acids. CDR1 MNHEY and CDR2 SMNVEV come from the germline V gene (reference sequence). V was clipped by 5 bases and J by 1 base, with 6 bases between them.

This clone was seen once. The same CDR3 also results from other DNA sequences found in this sample. The V and J genes are TRBV5-1 and TRBJ2-7; 9 nucleotides match TRBD2. The V and J ends lost 2 bases and 1 base, in that order; junction bases with no gene match: 4. The CDR3 is 15 amino acids. Germline V gene data show CDR1 as SGHRS and CDR2 as YFSETQ. Here the CDR3 reads CASSLLAGSSYEQYF. Here the CDR3 DNA reads TGCGCCAGCAGCTTACTAGCGGGTTCGTCCTACGAGCAGTACTTC.

The V call is TRBV6-6, the J call TRBJ2-4, with D tentatively TRBD1 (5 bases). CDR1 and CDR2 (germline): MNHNY, SVGAGI (reference sequence). This CDR3 comprises 16 residues. Trimming cost V 5 bases and J 4 bases, with 18 bases left between them. CDR3 bases: TGTGCCAGCAGTACCCTGGACAAGCCCAAAAAAAACATTCAGTACTTC. Translation: CASSTLDKPKKNIQYF.

The rearrangement links TRBV6-5 to TRBJ2-7; D might be TRBD2 (6 bases). V lost 0 bases, J lost 0 bases, and 9 bases lay in between. The germline CDR1 and CDR2 sequences are MNHEY and SVGAGI. The CDR3 runs 15 residues. The CDR3 DNA follows: TGTGCCAGCAGTTACTCCGGGACTGGCTCCTACGAGCAGTACTTC. Residues: CASSYSGTGSYEQYF.

This sequence joins TRBV6-5 and TRBJ2-7; 7 bases match TRBD2. Germline CDR1 reads MNHEY; CDR2 reads SVGAGI. The CDR3 spans 13 residues. V was pared by 4 bases and J by 6 bases, with 6 bases of the junction left unmatched. CDR3 region: CASSWTSGSEQYF. DNA for the CDR3: TGTGCCAGCAGTTGGACTAGTGGTTCCGAGCAGTACTTC.

The chain uses TRBV6-5 and TRBJ2-5, with D tentatively TRBD2 (5 bases). Trimming removed 2 bases at V and 4 bases at J, with 17 bases between. Germline V gene lookup returns CDR1 MNHEY and CDR2 SVGAGI. The length of the CDR3 is 16 residues. The CDR3 bases are TGTGCCAGCAGTTACCTCCCCCGGGGAGCCGGAGAGACCCAGTACTTC. Translating it yields CASSYLPRGAGETQYF.

The chain is built from TRBV20-1 and TRBJ2-1, with no clear D. Per germline, CDR1 DFQATT and CDR2 SNEGSKA (reference sequence). The V end was cut by 6 bases, the J end by 7 bases, with 7 bases between. The CDR3 spans 10 residues. Here the CDR3 reads CSANTNEQFF. CDR3 in DNA: TGCAGTGCAAACACAAATGAGCAGTTCTTC.

The genes are TRBV7-8 and TRBJ2-2; 10 bases are shared with TRBD2. CDR3 size: 15 residues. The V gene's germline CDR1 is SGHVS and CDR2 FQNEAQ. V was pared by 5 bases and J by 6 bases, with 6 bases of the junction left unmatched. The chain's CDR3 is CASSQGLALPGELFF. The CDR3 DNA sequence: TGTGCCAGCAGCCAGGGACTAGCGCTTCCCGGGGAGCTGTTTTTT. The full variable domain, in which reference TRBV7-8 and TRBJ2-2 provide the parts outside the CDR3, is GAGVSQSPRYKVAKRGQDVALRCDPISGHVSLFWYQQALGQGPEFLTYFQNEAQLDKSGLPSDRFFAERPEGSVSTLKIQRTQQEDSAVYLCASSQGLALPGELFFGEGSRLTVL.

The chain recombines TRBV5-5 with TRBJ1-2; D may be TRBD1 (6 bases). Germline assignment: CDR1 SGHKS and CDR2 YYEKEE (reference sequence). The CDR3 is made up of 14 amino acids. The V end was cut by 1 base, the J end by 8 bases, with 15 bases between. This CDR3 is CASSLSRPGDGYTF. As DNA, the CDR3 is TGTGCCAGCAGCTTGAGTCGGCCAGGGGACGGCTACACCTTC.

This chain joins TRBV18 and TRBJ1-3; a possible D gene is TRBD1 (6 bases). V was trimmed by 3 bases and J by 0 bases, leaving 12 bases between them. This CDR3 has 16 residues. The germline gives CDR1 KGHSH, CDR2 LQKENI. The CDR3, as DNA: TGTGCCAGCTCACCTCAGGGGTTACCCTCTGGAAACACCATATATTTT. Translating it yields CASSPQGLPSGNTIYF.

The chain has TRBV5-1 and TRBJ2-7, with 7 nucleotides matching TRBD1. Germline V gene data show CDR1 as SGHRS and CDR2 as YFSETQ. Trimming cost V 4 bases and J 5 bases; bases outside gene matches: 6. CDR3 length: 13 residues. The chain's CDR3 is CASSPDRNHEQYF. Here the CDR3 DNA reads TGCGCCAGCAGCCCGGACAGGAACCACGAGCAGTACTTC.

The rearrangement joins TRBV7-3 to TRBJ2-1; TRBD2 is a possible D gene (5 bases). CDR1 is SGHTA, CDR2 FQGTGA, per germline. V gave up 5 bases and J gave up 2 bases, with 7 bases separating them. The CDR3 runs to 13 residues. CDR3 bases: TGTGCCAGCAGCCCGGGGACCTACAATGAGCAGTTCTTC. Its translation: CASSPGTYNEQFF.

This chain connects TRBV4-3 to TRBJ1-4; unclear D gene. CDR3 length: 16 amino acids. The V and J ends lost 1 base and 0 bases respectively, with 9 bases between them. Germline-derived CDR1 and CDR2 are LGHNA and YSLEER. The CDR3 is CASSQVTFATNEKLFF. The CDR3 nucleotides read TGCGCCAGCAGCCAAGTTACGTTTGCAACTAATGAAAAACTGTTTTTT.

Regarding this clone: The junction shows a germline mismatch at one end, possibly a read error. The V call is TRBV15, the J call TRBJ2-3; D is perhaps TRBD2 (7 bases). CDR3 length: 14 amino acids. Germline CDR1 LNHNV, CDR2 YYDKDF (reference sequence). CDR3 loop: CATSRDGAGARLNF. Here the CDR3 DNA reads TGTGCCACCAGCAGAGATGGGGCGGGGGCCCGCTTGAATTTT.

This clone turned up a few times. This chain joins TRBV7-9 and TRBJ1-4; D call uncertain. This CDR3 has 13 residues. V was shortened by 1 base and J by 8 bases, with 8 bases between the two germline ends. Germline assignment: CDR1 SEHNR and CDR2 FQNEAQ (reference sequence). The CDR3: CASSLGAGEKLFF. As DNA, the CDR3 is TGTGCCAGCAGCTTAGGGGCGGGGGAAAAACTGTTTTTT.

Here the CDR3 reads CSVLVQGLDYGYTF. The CDR3 DNA sequence: TGCAGCGTTCTGGTCCAGGGGCTGGACTATGGCTACACCTTC. The V and J genes are TRBV29-1 and TRBJ1-2; a possible D gene is TRBD1 (6 bases). The CDR3 loop spans 14 amino acids. The germline CDR1 and CDR2 sequences are SQVTM and ANQGSEA. Trimming shortened V by 5 bases and J by 3 bases, and 16 bases separated the two germline ends. Full variable domain (rest looked up from reference TRBV29-1 and TRBJ1-2): SAVISQKPSRDICQRGTSLTIQCQVDSQVTMMFWYRQQPGQSLTLIATANQGSEATYESGFVIDKFPISRPNLTFSTLTVSNMSPEDSSIYLCSVLVQGLDYGYTFGSGTRLTVV.

The V call is TRBV5-1, the J call TRBJ2-3; the match to TRBD2 covers 9 bases. CDR1 is SGHRS and CDR2 is YFSETQ in the germline V gene. The CDR3 consists of 16 residues. V lost 0 bases and J lost 5; bases outside the gene matches: 7. CDR3 DNA: TGCGCCAGCAGCTTGGGCAGCGGGAGGTTCCAAGATACGCAGTATTTT. Its translation is CASSLGSGRFQDTQYF.